The 6 T cell receptor beta chains given below trace back to one sample, sequenced in a study of radiotherapy plus CTLA-4 blockade in lung cancer. TCRdb's copy holds only in-frame clones and misses some; the assay was immunoSEQ multiplex PCR. The data contain approximately 80,000 clones, more than 80% of them singletons. Sample: peripheral blood, taken from a patient treated with radiotherapy plus ipilimumab. Every receptor here comes from a human donor with non-small cell lung cancer who had stable disease on radiotherapy plus ipilimumab.

This clone appeared a few times. This chain connects TRBV28 to TRBJ2-1, with a possible D match to TRBD1 (5 bases). Germline CDR1 reads MDHEN; CDR2 reads SYDVKM. V lost 6 bases and J lost 8, with 26 bases in between. The CDR3 consists of 17 residues. Here the CDR3 DNA reads TGTGCCAGCAGCTCAGGGTTCCAGGGATCCTACACCCATGAGCAGTTCTTC. Protein product: CASSSGFQGSYTHEQFF.

As to this clone: The junction departs from the called germline gene at one end, perhaps through a read error. CDR3 protein: CSAQGRSNERLFF. The CDR3 DNA reads as TGCAGCGCCCAGGGACGGAGTAATGAAAGACTGTTTTTT. The chain combines TRBV29-1 with TRBJ1-4; possibly TRBD1 for D (5 bases). This CDR3 comprises 13 residues. The V gene's germline CDR1 is SQVTM and CDR2 ANQGSEA.

The chain combines TRBV19 with TRBJ1-1, with D possibly matching TRBD1 (5 bases). The CDR3 contains 14 residues. Germline-derived CDR1 and CDR2 are LNHDA and SQIVND (reference sequence). V was pared by 7 bases and J by 4 bases, with 16 bases between. Here the CDR3 reads CASTRGGIGTEAFF. CDR3 DNA sequence: TGTGCCAGTACCCGCGGGGGGATCGGCACTGAAGCTTTCTTT.

The CDR3 sequence: CARLAGGYLRDLDEQYF. Here the CDR3 DNA reads TGTGCCAGATTAGCGGGGGGGTACCTACGGGATTTGGACGAGCAGTACTTC. This chain links TRBV9 with TRBJ2-7; 11 nucleotides line up with TRBD2. Germline V gene data show CDR1 as SGDLS and CDR2 as YYNGEE. This CDR3 has 17 residues. The V gene end was trimmed by 8 bases and the J gene end by 5 bases; junction bases not matched to a gene: 18.

The J gene is TRBJ1-5, the V gene TRBV6-6; a weak D match, TRBD1 (6 bases). Germline loops: CDR1 MNHNY, CDR2 SVGAGI (reference sequence). Trimming removed 0 bases at V and 5 bases at J, with 14 bases between. The CDR3 runs to 16 residues. This CDR3 is CASSYSPTGPHQPQHF. The DNA of the CDR3 is TGTGCCAGCAGTTACTCCCCGACAGGACCTCATCAGCCCCAGCATTTT.

The sample holds one count of this clone. The V gene is TRBV27, the J gene TRBJ1-2; TRBD1 is a possible D gene (5 bases). V was cut by 3 bases and J by 5 bases, with 19 bases left in between. The CDR3 contains 16 residues. CDR1 and CDR2 from the germline V gene are MNHEY and SMNVEV (reference sequence). CDR3 region: CASSLSGGSPTYGYTF. For the CDR3, the DNA is TGTGCCAGCAGTTTGTCTGGGGGATCCCCTACGTATGGCTACACCTTC.